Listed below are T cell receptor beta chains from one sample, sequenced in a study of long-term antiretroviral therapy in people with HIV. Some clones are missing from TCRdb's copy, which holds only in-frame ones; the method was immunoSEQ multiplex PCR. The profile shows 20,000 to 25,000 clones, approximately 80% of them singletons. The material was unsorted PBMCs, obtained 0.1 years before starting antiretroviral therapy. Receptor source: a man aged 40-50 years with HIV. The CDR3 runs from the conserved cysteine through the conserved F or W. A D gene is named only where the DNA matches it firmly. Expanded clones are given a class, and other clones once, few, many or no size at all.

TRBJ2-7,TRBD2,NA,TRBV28,CASGPGGREYEQYF,TGTGCCAGCGGGCCGGGGGGGCGTGAATACGAGCAGTACTTC
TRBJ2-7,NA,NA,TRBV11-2,CASRLRSGYSYEQYF,TGTGCCAGCAGGCTTAGATCGGGTTACTCCTACGAGCAGTACTTC
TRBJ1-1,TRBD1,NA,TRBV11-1,CASSLAWDRNTEAFF,TGTGCCAGCAGCTTAGCGTGGGACAGGAACACTGAAGCTTTCTTT
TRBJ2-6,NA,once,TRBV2,CASRSPRGGGANVLTF,TGTGCCAGCAGGTCACCCAGGGGCGGTGGGGCCAACGTCCTGACTTTC
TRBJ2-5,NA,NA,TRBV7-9,CASSLEGVVQETQYF,TGTGCCAGCAGCTTGGAAGGGGTCGTCCAAGAGACCCAGTACTTC
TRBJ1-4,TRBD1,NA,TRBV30,CAWSVGGQELTNEKLFF,TGTGCCTGGAGTGTCGGGGGACAGGAATTAACTAATGAAAAACTGTTTTTT
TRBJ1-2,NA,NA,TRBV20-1,CSARTKGGYTF,TGCAGTGCCCGGACGAAGGGTGGCTACACCTTC
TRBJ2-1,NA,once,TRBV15,CATSLRAYNEQFF,TGTGCCACCAGCCTTCGTGCCTACAATGAGCAGTTCTTC
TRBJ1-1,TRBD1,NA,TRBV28,CASLPGTGGAFF,TGTGCCAGCCTCCCCGGGACAGGGGGAGCTTTCTTT
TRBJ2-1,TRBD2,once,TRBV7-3,CASSPLAGGQGEQFF,TGTGCCAGCAGCCCACTAGCGGGGGGGCAGGGTGAGCAGTTCTTC
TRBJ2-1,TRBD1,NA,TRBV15,CATSSGTGVGNEQFF,TGTGCCACCAGCTCCGGGACAGGGGTTGGCAATGAGCAGTTCTTC
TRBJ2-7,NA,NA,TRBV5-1,CASSPVDGPAYEQYF,TGCGCCAGCAGCCCAGTCGACGGGCCTGCCTACGAGCAGTACTTC
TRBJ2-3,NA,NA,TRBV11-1,CASSLTDTQYF,TGTGCCAGCAGCTTGACAGATACGCAGTATTTT
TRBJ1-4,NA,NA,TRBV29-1,CSVQKGANEKLFF,TGCAGCGTCCAAAAGGGCGCTAATGAAAAACTGTTTTTT
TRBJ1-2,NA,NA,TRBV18,CASSPRSHGYTF,TGTGCCAGCTCACCGCGCAGTCATGGCTACACCTTC